Listed here are 19 T cell receptor beta chains from one sample, sequenced in a study of cytomegalovirus exposure and HLA in healthy donors. Clones were read by immunoSEQ multiplex PCR, and TCRdb kept only the in-frame ones, dropping some. The sample has around 250,000 clones, 90% seen once; the top ten hold 0.37%. The sample was PBMCs. The receptors were sampled from a woman under 30 in good health and CMV-seronegative.

This rearrangement joins TRBV4-3 to TRBJ2-2; 8 bases fit TRBD1. Germline V lookup: CDR1 LGHNA, CDR2 YSLEER. Trimming removed 4 bases from V and 1 base from J; junction bases left unmatched: 5. The length of the CDR3 is 16 residues. The CDR3 DNA reads as TGCGCCAGCAGCCTACCAGGGGGCATGAACACCGGGGAGCTGTTTTTT. It encodes CASSLPGGMNTGELFF.

This clone occurred once. The chain carries TRBV19 and TRBJ1-1; TRBD1 aligns across 7 bases. The CDR3 has 17 amino acids. The germline V gene encodes CDR1 LNHDA and CDR2 SQIVND (reference sequence). Losses at the gene ends were 9 bases for V and 4 bases for J; bases not matched to a gene: 20. The CDR3 loop is CASTPRLLAGGFTEAFF. CDR3 coding DNA: TGTGCCAGCACTCCTCGTCTCCTGGCAGGGGGATTCACTGAAGCTTTCTTT.

The V call is TRBV28, the J call TRBJ2-7, with D perhaps matching TRBD1 (6 bases). V shed 5 bases and J shed 4 bases, with 9 bases lying between them. The CDR3 runs to 12 residues. In germline, CDR1 is MDHEN, CDR2 SYDVKM. The CDR3: CASSVTGYEQYV. The CDR3 DNA sequence: TGTGCCAGCAGTGTAACAGGGTACGAGCAGTACGTC.

The chain carries TRBV18 and TRBJ2-5, with 9 bases that match TRBD2. The germline CDR1 and CDR2 sequences are KGHSH and LQKENI. The CDR3 contains 16 residues. With 2 bases clipped from V and 2 bases from J, the junction kept 6 bases outside the gene matches. DNA of the CDR3: TGTGCCAGCTCACCAAATTTTGCGGGGGGGCAAGAGACCCAGTACTTC. Translated, it gives CASSPNFAGGQETQYF.

This chain joins TRBV19 and TRBJ2-3; a weak D match, TRBD1 (5 bases). Between the trimmed V and J ends, which lost 3 bases and 0 bases, there was a span of 19 bases. There are 18 residues in the CDR3. The V gene's germline CDR1 is LNHDA and CDR2 SQIVND (reference sequence). CDR3 residues: CASSIQGASDSSTDTQYF. The DNA for the CDR3 is TGTGCCAGTAGTATCCAGGGTGCTTCGGATTCGAGCACAGATACGCAGTATTTT.

This clone has only a few counts. V gene TRBV2 combines with J gene TRBJ1-5, with D hard to call. The CDR3 spans 15 residues. From germline, CDR1 is SNHLY and CDR2 FYNNEI. V was cut by 6 bases and J by 0 bases, with 12 bases left in between. The CDR3 region is CASRDSVSSNQPQHF. For the CDR3, the DNA is TGTGCCAGCAGGGACTCAGTAAGTAGCAATCAGCCCCAGCATTTT.

This clone was observed a single time. This chain links TRBV28 with TRBJ2-3; a weak D match, TRBD1 (5 bases). The germline V and J ends were trimmed by 4 bases and 5 bases, with 16 bases remaining between them. The CDR3 has 15 amino acids. Germline V CDR1 and CDR2: MDHEN, SYDVKM. CDR3 amino acids: CASSSAQGGKDTQYF. The CDR3 DNA is TGTGCCAGCAGTTCGGCCCAGGGCGGTAAAGATACGCAGTATTTT.

J is TRBJ1-6 and V is TRBV5-4; possible D gene TRBD1, 6 bases. In germline, CDR1 is SGHNT, CDR2 YYREEE (reference sequence). Trimming left V 4 bases short and J 6 bases short, with 14 bases between. The CDR3 sequence is 15 residues long. The CDR3 DNA sequence: TGTGCCAGCAGCCAATTAGGACAGTTTAATTCACCCCTCCACTTT. It translates to CASSQLGQFNSPLHF.

The chain uses TRBV28 and TRBJ2-1; 12 positions agree with TRBD1. Germline values: CDR1 MDHEN, CDR2 SYDVKM. The junction had 8 bases not matched to a gene; V was cut back by 4 bases and J by 7 bases. CDR3 length equals 16 residues. This chain's CDR3 is CASSWPGTGGWNEQFF. DNA of the CDR3: TGTGCCAGCAGTTGGCCCGGGACAGGGGGCTGGAATGAGCAGTTCTTC.

The chain has TRBV27 and TRBJ1-4, with D perhaps matching TRBD1 (6 bases). This CDR3 has 16 amino acids. Per the germline V gene, CDR1 is MNHEY and CDR2 is SMNVEV (reference sequence). Trimming removed 4 bases from V and 8 bases from J, with 20 bases in between. The CDR3 sequence is CASSSRFPSRGEKLFF. CDR3 sequence (DNA): TGTGCCAGCAGTTCCAGGTTTCCATCAAGGGGGGAAAAACTGTTTTTT. Full variable domain (remainder filled in from reference TRBV27 and TRBJ1-4): EAQVTQNPRYLITVTGKKLTVTCSQNMNHEYMSWYRQDPGLGLRQIYYSMNVEVTDKGDVPEGYKVSRKEKRNFPLILESPSPNQTSLYFCASSSRFPSRGEKLFFGSGTQLSVL.

The chain couples TRBV14 to TRBJ1-5; 9 bases align to TRBD1. The CDR3 runs 17 residues. CDR1 and CDR2 (germline): SGHDN, FVKESK. The junction had 13 bases not matched to a gene; V was cut back by 6 bases and J by 4 bases. CDR3 nucleotide sequence: TGTGCCAGCAGACTTTACAGGGGGCGATCGCGAAATCAGCCCCAGCATTTT. It yields the protein CASRLYRGRSRNQPQHF.

The chain is built from TRBV11-3 and TRBJ2-5; the match to TRBD2 covers 7 bases. This CDR3 is 16 amino acids long. Germline loops: CDR1 SGHNT, CDR2 YENEEA. V dropped 1 base and J dropped 5; count of bases not matched to a gene: 10. The CDR3 DNA is TGTGCCAGCAGCTTAGCTAGCGGTATAACTTCGGAGACCCAGTACTTC. This encodes CASSLASGITSETQYF.

The chain uses TRBV6-5 and TRBJ1-5; no clear D. Germline CDR1 MNHEY, CDR2 SVGAGI. This CDR3 has 15 residues. V lost 0 bases to trimming and J lost 0 bases, with 6 bases between them. CDR3 bases: TGTGCCAGCAGTTACTCAGCATTTAGCAATCAGCCCCAGCATTTT. Translating it yields CASSYSAFSNQPQHF.

The V and J genes are TRBV6-4 and TRBJ1-1; a possible D gene is TRBD1 (5 bases). Germline V gives CDR1 MRHNA, CDR2 SNTAGT. V shed 6 bases and J shed 0 bases, with 14 bases lying between them. The CDR3 runs 15 residues. The CDR3 here is CASRSDPGMNTEAFF. The CDR3 bases are TGTGCCAGCAGAAGTGACCCAGGGATGAACACTGAAGCTTTCTTT.

This chain links TRBV9 with TRBJ2-3; 7 positions match TRBD2. The CDR3 loop spans 15 amino acids. Trimming at V came to 2 bases and at J to 2 bases, leaving 5 bases not matched to a gene. Germline V gene lookup returns CDR1 SGDLS and CDR2 YYNGEE. CDR3 protein: CASSVPSGNTDTQYF. The CDR3 DNA reads as TGTGCCAGCAGCGTTCCTAGCGGTAACACAGATACGCAGTATTTT.

This clone has a single count. The gene calls are TRBV5-6 and TRBJ1-6, with a possible D match to TRBD1 (6 bases). This CDR3 region has 17 residues. Between the trimmed V and J ends, which lost 4 bases and 0 bases, there was a span of 14 bases. Germline lookup yields CDR1 SGHDT and CDR2 YYEEEE. This CDR3 is CASSITTGSSYNSPLHF. The CDR3 region has the DNA TGTGCCAGCAGCATCACCACAGGGAGCTCCTATAATTCACCCCTCCACTTT.

The chain couples TRBV7-9 to TRBJ2-1, with D perhaps matching TRBD2 (7 bases). Trimming pared 0 bases from V and 7 bases from J, leaving 13 bases between. This CDR3 has 15 residues. Per the germline V gene, CDR1 is SEHNR and CDR2 is FQNEAQ (reference sequence). The CDR3 is CASSLAQGGDNEQFF. The CDR3 DNA reads TGTGCCAGCAGCTTAGCGCAAGGGGGGGATAATGAGCAGTTCTTC.

CDR3 protein: CASSTPPDTDTQYF. The CDR3 region has the DNA TGTGCCAGCAGCACCCCCCCAGACACAGATACGCAGTATTTT. V is TRBV7-9 and J is TRBJ2-3; D remains ambiguous. The length of the CDR3 is 14 residues. The germline V gene has CDR1 SEHNR and CDR2 FQNEAQ (reference sequence). V was trimmed by 5 bases and J by 2 bases, leaving 11 bases between them.

This chain joins TRBV5-4 and TRBJ1-1; TRBD1 matches 9 bases. The CDR3 is made up of 15 amino acids. CDR1 is SGHNT, CDR2 YYREEE, per germline (reference sequence). Trimming at V came to 4 bases and at J to 1 base, leaving 5 bases not matched to a gene. Here the CDR3 reads CASSAGTGRNTEAFF. For the CDR3, the DNA is TGTGCCAGCAGCGCCGGGACAGGGAGGAACACTGAAGCTTTCTTT. The full variable domain, with the rest looked up from reference TRBV5-4 and TRBJ1-1, is ETGVTQSPTHLIKTRGQQVTLRCSSQSGHNTVSWYQQALGQGPQFIFQYYREEENGRGNFPPRFSGLQFPNYSSELNVNALELDDSALYLCASSAGTGRNTEAFFGQGTRLTVV.